This T cell receptor (beta chain) is from a study of T cell responses to AZD1222 COVID-19 vaccine (dated by TCRdb to about 2021). Looking at the study overall: A total of about 230 trial participants underwent TCR sequencing, of whom approximately 210 received two doses of AZD1222 and some 25 received two doses of the MenACWY control vaccine. Trial participants were enrolled by age into subgroups of 18-55, 56-69 and 70-plus years, and around 150, 28 and 57 TCR-sequenced participants, respectively, were included in these subgroups. The investigation overall reported the following: Most participants were white British and females outnumbered males, and the authors suggested that clonal diversity may have been underestimated. The whole spike protein was spanned by vaccine-associated CD4 TCRs, and dominant responses were seen in regions 160-218 and 743-854. After two AZD1222 doses, spike-specific TCR breadth and depth were significantly higher than at day 0 and than in MenACWY recipients. Because no day 14 peak-response samples were available, repertoires were characterized only after the peak T cell response. Conclusions about previously exposed vaccinees are limited, since just a handful of AZD1222 recipients were seropositive for SARS-CoV-2 at baseline. In the small 56-69-year group, the increase in depth fell short of significance, most likely because of low power. Epitopes outside the regions mutated in the B.1.351 and B.1.1.7 variants were reportedly recognized by nearly half of the unique spike-specific TCRs.

On this clone: The antigen it recognizes is unknown. No clone much larger than this one lies a single base away; base qualities are absent. The sample contains more than one DNA sequence encoding this CDR3.

Read against the paper, the sample's time point label means: about 28 days (+/-7) after the second vaccine dose. What the treatment or condition label conveys for this sample: meningococcal conjugate vaccine given as trial control. Vaccinee samples came from UK trials COV001 and COV002, including a single-blind randomized controlled phase 2/3 trial of AZD1222 (ChAdOx1 nCoV-19) in healthy adults. For TCRbeta chain sequencing, PBMC samples were collected from trial participants at day 0 and at day 28 after the second dose. The CDR3 regions of human TCRbeta chains were analyzed by immunosequencing. The authors' pipeline ran thus. TCRs in the repertoires were matched against a reference library of SARS-CoV-2-specific TCRs that had been generated with the MIRA antigen-specificity platform. Breadth was defined as the fraction of unique TCRs that were SARS-CoV-2-associated, and depth was defined as the fraction of total T cells that were SARS-CoV-2-associated. Using the MIRA data, each spike-specific TCR was assigned both to the spike region to which the TCR was reactive and to a CD4 or CD8 class. Log10-transformed breadth and depth values were compared by one-way ANOVA with Sidak's multiple comparisons tests. TCRdb retrieved this table from immuneACCESS and kept in-frame rearrangements only. Not all clones are present; in checked studies, unresolved V genes account for under half, and no reason is known for the remainder. From that table come the V and J calls and clone size; the DNA was used to work out D and trimming. The sample records 150,000 to 200,000 clones, about 87% of which are singletons. Approximately 4% of the sample rests with the top ten.

The V end gives up 2 bases and the J end 4 bases, leaving 4 bases in the junction not matched to a gene. From cysteine to phenylalanine, the CDR3 is 14 amino acids long. Just the 42-base CDR3 DNA is kept, in frame starting at base 1. Sequences LGHDT (CDR1) and YNNKEL (CDR2) are obtained from the germline V gene (reference sequence). This TCR came from an adult who received the MenACWY meningococcal vaccine as a control. Sequencing was performed on peripheral blood, taken 28 days after the second dose of the MenACWY control vaccine. The rearrangement joined TRBV3-1 (or the pseudogene TRBV3-2) to TRBJ1-1; 7 bases in the middle match TRBD1. The CDR3 corresponds to CASSQQGVGTEAFF. The DNA sequence is given as TGTGCCAGCAGCCAACAGGGGGTCGGCACTGAAGCTTTCTTT.